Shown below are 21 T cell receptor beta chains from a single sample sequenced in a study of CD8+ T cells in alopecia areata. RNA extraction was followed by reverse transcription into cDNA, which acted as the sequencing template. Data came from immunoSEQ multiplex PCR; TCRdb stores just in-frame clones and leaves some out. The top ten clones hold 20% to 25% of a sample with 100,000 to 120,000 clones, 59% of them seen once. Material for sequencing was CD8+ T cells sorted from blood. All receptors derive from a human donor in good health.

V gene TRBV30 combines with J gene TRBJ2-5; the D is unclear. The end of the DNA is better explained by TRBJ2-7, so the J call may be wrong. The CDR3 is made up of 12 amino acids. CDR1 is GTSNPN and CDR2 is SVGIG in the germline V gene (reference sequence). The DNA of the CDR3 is TGTGCCTGGAGTGGGGTCCCCTACGAGCAGTACTTC. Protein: CAWSGVPYEQYF.

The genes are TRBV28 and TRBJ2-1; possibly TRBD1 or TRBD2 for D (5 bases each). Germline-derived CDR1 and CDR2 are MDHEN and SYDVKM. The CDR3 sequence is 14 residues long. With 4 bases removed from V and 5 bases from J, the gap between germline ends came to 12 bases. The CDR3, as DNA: TGTGCCAGCAGTTCGGGACGAGGGGACAATGAGCAGTTCTTC. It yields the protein CASSSGRGDNEQFF. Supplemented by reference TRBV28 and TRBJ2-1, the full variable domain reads DVKVTQSSRYLVKRTGEKVFLECVQDMDHENMFWYRQDPGLGLRLIYFSYDVKMKEKGDIPEGYSVSREKKERFSLILESASTNQTSMYLCASSSGRGDNEQFFGPGTRLTVL.

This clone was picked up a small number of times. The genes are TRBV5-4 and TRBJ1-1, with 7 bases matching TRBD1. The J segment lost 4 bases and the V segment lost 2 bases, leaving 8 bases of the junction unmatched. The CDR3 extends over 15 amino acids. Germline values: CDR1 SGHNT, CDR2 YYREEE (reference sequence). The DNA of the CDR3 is TGTGCCAGCAGCTTACAGGGGAAGGGGAGCACTGAAGCTTTCTTT. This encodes CASSLQGKGSTEAFF.

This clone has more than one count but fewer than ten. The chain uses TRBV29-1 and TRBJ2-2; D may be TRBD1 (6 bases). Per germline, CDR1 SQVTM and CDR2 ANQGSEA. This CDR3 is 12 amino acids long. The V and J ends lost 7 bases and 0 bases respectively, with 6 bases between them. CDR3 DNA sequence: TGCAGCGGGACAGCGAACACCGGGGAGCTGTTTTTT. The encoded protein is CSGTANTGELFF.

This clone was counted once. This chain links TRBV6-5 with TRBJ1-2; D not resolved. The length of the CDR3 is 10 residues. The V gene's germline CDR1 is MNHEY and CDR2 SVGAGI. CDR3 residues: CTRLPRGYTF. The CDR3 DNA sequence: TGTACACGTCTCCCTCGGGGCTACACCTTC.

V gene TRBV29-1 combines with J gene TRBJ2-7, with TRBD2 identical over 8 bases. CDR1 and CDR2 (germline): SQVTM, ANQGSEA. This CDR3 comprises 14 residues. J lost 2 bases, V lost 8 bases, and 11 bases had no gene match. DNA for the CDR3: TGCAGCTCCCGACTTAGCGGGGCTACCTACGAGCAGTACTTC. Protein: CSSRLSGATYEQYF.

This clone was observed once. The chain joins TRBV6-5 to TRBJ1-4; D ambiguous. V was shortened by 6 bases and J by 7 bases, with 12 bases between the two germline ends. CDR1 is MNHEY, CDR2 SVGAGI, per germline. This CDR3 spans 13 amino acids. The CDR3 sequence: CASSPGNGEKLFF. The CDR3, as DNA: TGTGCCAGCAGCCCTGGGAACGGTGAAAAACTGTTTTTT.

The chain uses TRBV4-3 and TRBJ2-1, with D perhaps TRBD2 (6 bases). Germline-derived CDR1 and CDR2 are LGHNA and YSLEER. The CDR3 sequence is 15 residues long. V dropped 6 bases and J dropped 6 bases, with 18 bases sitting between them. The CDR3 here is CASSPSLGTVNEQFF. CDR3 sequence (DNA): TGCGCCAGCAGTCCTTCCCTGGGGACTGTCAATGAGCAGTTCTTC.

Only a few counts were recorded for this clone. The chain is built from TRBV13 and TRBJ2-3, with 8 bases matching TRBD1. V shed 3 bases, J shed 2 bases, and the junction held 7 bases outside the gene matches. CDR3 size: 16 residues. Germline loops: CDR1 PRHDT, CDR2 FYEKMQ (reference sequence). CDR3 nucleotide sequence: TGTGCCAGCAGCTTTGGACAGGGTTGGAACACAGATACGCAGTATTTT. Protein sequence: CASSFGQGWNTDTQYF.

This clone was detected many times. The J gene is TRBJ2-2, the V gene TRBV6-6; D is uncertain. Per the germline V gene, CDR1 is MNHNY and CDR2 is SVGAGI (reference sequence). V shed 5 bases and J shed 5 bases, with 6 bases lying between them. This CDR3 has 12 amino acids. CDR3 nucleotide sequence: TGTGCCAGCAGTATGGGTACCGGGGAGCTGTTTTTT. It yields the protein CASSMGTGELFF.

CDR3 loop: CASSWTGGAGNQPQHF. In DNA form, the CDR3 reads TGTGCCAGCAGCTGGACAGGGGGCGCGGGCAATCAGCCCCAGCATTTT. The chain is built from TRBV27 and TRBJ1-5; TRBD1 matches 11 bases. Trimming took 6 bases from V and 2 from J; bases not matched to a gene: 6. CDR1 is MNHEY and CDR2 is SMNVEV in the germline V gene (reference sequence). This CDR3 contains 16 residues.

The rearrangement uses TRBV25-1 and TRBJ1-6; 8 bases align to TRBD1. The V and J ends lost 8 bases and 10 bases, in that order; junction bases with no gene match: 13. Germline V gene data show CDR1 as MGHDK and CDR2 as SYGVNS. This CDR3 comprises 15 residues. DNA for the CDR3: TGTGCCAGCGGCGGTGGGAGGACAGGGCACTCACCCCTCCACTTT. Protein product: CASGGGRTGHSPLHF.

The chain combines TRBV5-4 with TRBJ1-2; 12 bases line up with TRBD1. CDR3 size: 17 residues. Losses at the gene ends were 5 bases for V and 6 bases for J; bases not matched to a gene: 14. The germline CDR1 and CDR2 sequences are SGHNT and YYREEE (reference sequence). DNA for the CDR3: TGTGCCAGCAGGGATCCCATCGGGACAGGGGGCCGGGATGGCTACACCTTC. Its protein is CASRDPIGTGGRDGYTF. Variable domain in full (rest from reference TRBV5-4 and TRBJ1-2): ETGVTQSPTHLIKTRGQQVTLRCSSQSGHNTVSWYQQALGQGPQFIFQYYREEENGRGNFPPRFSGLQFPNYSSELNVNALELDDSALYLCASRDPIGTGGRDGYTFGSGTRLTVV.

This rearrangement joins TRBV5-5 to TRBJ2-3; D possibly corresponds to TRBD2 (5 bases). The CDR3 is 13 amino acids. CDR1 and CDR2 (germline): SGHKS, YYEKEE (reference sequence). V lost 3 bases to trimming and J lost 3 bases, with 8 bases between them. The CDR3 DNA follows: TGTGCCAGCAGCTCGAGGGTAACAGATACGCAGTATTTT. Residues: CASSSRVTDTQYF.

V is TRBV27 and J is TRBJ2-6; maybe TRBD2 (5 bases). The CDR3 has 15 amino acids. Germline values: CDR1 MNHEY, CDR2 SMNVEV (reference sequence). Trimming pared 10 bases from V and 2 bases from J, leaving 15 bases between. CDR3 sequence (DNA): TGTGCCACCTCCCCCGGGGTTACTGGGGCCAACGTCCTGACTTTC. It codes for CATSPGVTGANVLTF.

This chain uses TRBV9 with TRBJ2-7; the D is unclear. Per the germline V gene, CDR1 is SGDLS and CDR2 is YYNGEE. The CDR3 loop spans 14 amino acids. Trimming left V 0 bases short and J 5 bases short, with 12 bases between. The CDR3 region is CASSVGTQPHEQYF. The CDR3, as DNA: TGTGCCAGCAGCGTAGGGACCCAACCCCACGAGCAGTACTTC.

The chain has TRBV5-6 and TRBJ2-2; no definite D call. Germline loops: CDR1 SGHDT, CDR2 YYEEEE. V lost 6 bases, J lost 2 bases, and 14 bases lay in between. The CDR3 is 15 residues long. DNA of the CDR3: TGTGCCAGCACGCAGTTAACTTTCAACACCGGGGAGCTGTTTTTT. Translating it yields CASTQLTFNTGELFF.

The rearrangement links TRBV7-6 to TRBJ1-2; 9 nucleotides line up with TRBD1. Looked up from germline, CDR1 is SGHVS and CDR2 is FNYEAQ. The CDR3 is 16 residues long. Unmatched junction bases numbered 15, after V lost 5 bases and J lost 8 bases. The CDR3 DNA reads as TGTGCCAGCAGCCCGATCGTCACAGGGGGCGCGGAAGGCTACACCTTC. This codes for CASSPIVTGGAEGYTF.

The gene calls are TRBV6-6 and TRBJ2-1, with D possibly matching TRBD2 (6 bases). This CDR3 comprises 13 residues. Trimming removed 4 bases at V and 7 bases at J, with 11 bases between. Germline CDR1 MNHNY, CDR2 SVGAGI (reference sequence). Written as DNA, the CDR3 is TGTGCCAGCAGTTCCTACGGGGGTAATGAGCAGTTCTTC. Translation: CASSSYGGNEQFF.

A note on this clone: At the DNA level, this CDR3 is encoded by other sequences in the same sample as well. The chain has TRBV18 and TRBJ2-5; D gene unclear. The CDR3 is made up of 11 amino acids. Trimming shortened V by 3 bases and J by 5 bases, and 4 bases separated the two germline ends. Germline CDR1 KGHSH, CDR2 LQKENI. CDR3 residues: CASSPGETQYF. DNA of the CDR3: TGTGCCAGCTCACCGGGGGAGACCCAGTACTTC.

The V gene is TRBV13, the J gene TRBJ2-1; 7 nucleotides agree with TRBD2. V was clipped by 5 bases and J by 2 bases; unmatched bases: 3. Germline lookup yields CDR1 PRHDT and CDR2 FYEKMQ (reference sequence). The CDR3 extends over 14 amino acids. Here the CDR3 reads CASSRGLAYNEQFF. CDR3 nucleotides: TGTGCCAGCAGCCGCGGACTAGCCTACAATGAGCAGTTCTTC.